Listed below are T cell receptor beta chains from one sample, sequenced in a study of cytomegalovirus exposure and HLA in healthy donors. Generated by immunoSEQ multiplex PCR, the TCRdb table keeps only in-frame clones and is missing some. The sample yields roughly 79,000 clones, around 76% seen once. The specimen sequenced was PBMCs. These receptors were obtained from a woman aged 45 to 65 in good health and CMV-seropositive. CDR3s include the opening cysteine and the closing phenylalanine or tryptophan. D genes are given only for firm matches. Some rows have no size entry. The others give once, few or many, or a class for an expanded clone.

j_call d_call clone_size v_call cdr3_length cdr3_nt cdr3_aa
TRBJ1-5 TRBD1 once TRBV6-5 13 TGTGCCAGCAGTTGGGACAGGGGACAGCCCCAGCATTTT CASSWDRGQPQHF
TRBJ2-5 TRBD2 . TRBV7-9 17 TGTGCCAGCAGCTTTGTCGGAGGGGCTAGCGGGAGTAAGACCCAGTACTTC CASSFVGGASGSKTQYF
TRBJ2-1 . . TRBV5-4 15 TGTGCCAGCAGCGCCGACCAGGGTTCGGGCAATGAGCAGTTCTTC CASSADQGSGNEQFF
TRBJ2-3 . . TRBV4-2 15 TGTGCCAGCAGCCAAGTACCTAGCGGCACAGATACGCAGTATTTT CASSQVPSGTDTQYF
TRBJ2-3 . . TRBV18 17 TGTGCCAGCTCACCCTGGAAAGGGGGGGTCAACACAGATACGCAGTATTTT CASSPWKGGVNTDTQYF
TRBJ2-5 TRBD2 . TRBV11-3 13 TGTGCCAGCAGGTTGGCGGGGGTGGAGACCCAGTACTTC CASRLAGVETQYF
TRBJ1-5 . . TRBV6-5 16 TGTGCCAGCAGTTCCACCGGGACTTTGGGGGATCAGCCCCAGCATTTT CASSSTGTLGDQPQHF
TRBJ1-1 . medium-sized TRBV7-6 12 TGTGCCAGCAGCTCCTGGAACACTGAAGCTTTCTTT CASSSWNTEAFF
TRBJ2-7 . . TRBV2 13 TGTGCCAGCATCGTCTCAAGAGCCTACGAGCAGTACTTC CASIVSRAYEQYF
TRBJ2-1 TRBD2 . TRBV6-1 15 TGTGCCAGCAGTAGTAGCGGGAGCTACAACAATGAGCAGTTCTTC CASSSSGSYNNEQFF
TRBJ2-5 TRBD1 . TRBV11-2 15 TGTGCCAGCAGCTTGGGACAGGGCGACGGAGAGACCCAGTACTTC CASSLGQGDGETQYF
TRBJ1-5 . once TRBV7-2 14 TGTGCCAGCACCCGGGTTTGGGGAGACCAGCCCCAGCATTTT CASTRVWGDQPQHF
TRBJ1-1 . . TRBV6-6 16 TGTGCCAGCAGCTCCCAACCTATCGACAGACATAGGGTCGCTTTCTTT CASSSQPIDRHRVAFF
TRBJ2-1 . . TRBV30 12 TGTGCCTGGAGAAACCCGGGACTTTCGCAGTTCTTC CAWRNPGLSQFF
TRBJ2-3 . few TRBV9 17 TGTGCCAGCAGCGTAGTAGGAGGAATATCTAGCACAGATACGCAGTATTTT CASSVVGGISSTDTQYF
TRBJ2-7 TRBD1 . TRBV29-1 13 TGCAGCGTTGCGACAGGGGGTTCCTACGAGCAGTACTTC CSVATGGSYEQYF
TRBJ1-5 . . TRBV27 14 TGTGCCAGCAGTCACTCGGGTGGCAATCAGCCCCAGCATTTT CASSHSGGNQPQHF
TRBJ2-1 TRBD2 . TRBV7-8 15 TGTGCCAGCAGCTTGGAGGGACTAGCGGGAGGTGAGCAGTTCTTC CASSLEGLAGGEQFF
TRBJ2-7 TRBD1 . TRBV30 14 TGTGCCTGGAGTGGGGGACAGGGGGCGTACGAGCAGTACTTC CAWSGGQGAYEQYF